This T cell receptor beta chain was sequenced during a study of OX40 agonist ivuxolimab in advanced cancers. In terms of the full investigation: The costimulatory receptor OX40 (CD134) was targeted by ivuxolimab, a fully human IgG2 agonistic monoclonal antibody. Intravenous ivuxolimab was administered to patients every 2 weeks at six dose levels: 0.01, 0.1, 0.3, 1.5, 3 and 10 mg/kg. Of the approximately 50 dose-escalation patients, hepatocellular carcinoma was present in approximately 20, melanoma in around 15, renal cell carcinoma in 9 and head and neck cancer in 9. The dose-escalation cohort was roughly 83% male with a mean age of approximately 59 years, ranging from roughly 23 to 90. Patients were allowed to have had prior anti-PD-1, anti-PD-L1 or anti-CTLA-4 therapy, and less than 45% of the dose-escalation patients had previously received checkpoint inhibitors. Partial responses occurred in three dose-escalation patients, of whom one had hepatocellular carcinoma and two had cutaneous melanoma. The purpose of peripheral TCRbeta sequencing was to test whether ivuxolimab changed TCR sequence diversity and led to clonal T-cell expansion. The paper covers the monotherapy dose-escalation part of the phase I ivuxolimab trial, which included N of about 56 patients.

Results and caveats for the whole study, not just this receptor: Low levels of normalized T-cell clonal expansion were also shown by some nonresponding patients. After ivuxolimab, CD8+ T cells had more expanded clones than CD4+ T cells on average. At doses of 0.1 to 3.0 mg/kg, clonal expansion of both CD4+ and CD8+ blood T cells was observed from baseline to week 6. In partial responders in the 0.1-3.0 mg/kg groups, normalized peripheral clonal expansion was found to be among the lowest, especially among CD8+ T cells. The antigen specificity of the clonally expanded peripheral T cells was not determined.

For sequencing of the TCRbeta CDR3 region, genomic DNA was extracted from the sorted cells. The immunoSEQ Assay was used to sequence the TCRbeta CDR3 regions. Drawn from immuneACCESS, this table holds only the in-frame rearrangements with V and J called that TCRdb kept. Clones are partly lost; checked studies trace under half to an unresolved V gene and leave the rest unexplained. The sample table lists some 86,000 clones, about 90% of them with a count of one. Roughly 9.4% of the sample rests with the top ten. A single count supports this clone. Its antigen is currently not known. One base away there is no much larger clone; base qualities are not given. From the cysteine up to the phenylalanine, the CDR3 has a length of 15 residues. Of the read, only the CDR3 DNA is kept; its 45 bases are in frame from base 1. The germline V gene specifies SGDLS as CDR1 and YYNGEE as CDR2. Between the V and J ends, shortened by 3 bases and 5 bases respectively, the junction contains 14 bases.

Patients with autoimmune disease history or receiving systemic immunosuppression were excluded from the trial. Peripheral blood for TCR sequencing was collected from all dose cohorts at baseline, on cycle 4 day 1, and on cycle 7 day 1. The samples were taken from a phase I, first-in-human, multicenter, open-label dose-escalation trial of ivuxolimab. Adults with locally advanced or metastatic melanoma, renal cell, hepatocellular, or head and neck squamous cell carcinoma were enrolled in the trial. Before TCR sequencing, CD4+ T cells and CD8+ T cells were sorted from peripheral blood as separate populations.

This clonotype originated in an adult with an advanced solid tumor such as melanoma, head and neck, liver or kidney cancer. This material consisted of CD4+ or CD8+ T cells sorted from blood, taken in a trial of the OX40 agonist ivuxolimab. The chain is made from TRBV9 and TRBJ2-2; TRBD2 is perhaps the D gene, given 6 matching bases. The CDR3 protein sequence reads: CASSAPGRGTGELFF. The DNA sequence follows: TGTGCCAGCAGCGCACCGGGACGGGGGACCGGGGAGCTGTTTTTT.